This T cell receptor (beta chain) appears in the sequencing data of a study of T cell changes during pregnancy in multiple sclerosis. Sequencing used immunoSEQ multiplex PCR; TCRdb keeps in-frame clones, though not all of them. This table has around 85,000 clones, about 90% appearing once. CDR1 and CDR2 (germline): SGDLS, YYNGEE. The CDR3 loop spans 15 amino acids. The V and J ends lost 2 bases and 2 bases respectively, with 14 bases between them. The TCR was taken from a female donor in good health, serving as a control in a pregnancy study. Some clones in this sample may be carry-over from other donors' samples. The sample here was PBMCs, taken in the first trimester of pregnancy. The chain is built from TRBV9 and TRBJ2-7, with D tentatively TRBD2 (6 bases). CDR3 protein: CASSVGTSLAYEQYF. In DNA form, the CDR3 reads TGTGCCAGCAGCGTTGGGACTTCGTTAGCCTACGAGCAGTACTTC.